This TCR beta chain was obtained from a study of cytomegalovirus exposure and HLA in healthy donors. Study conclusions and caveats: Several top significant clusters appeared, in a later analysis, to be linked to common viral pathogens. Earlier findings revealed that most TCR beta V segments proved productive either about 90% or about 30% of the time.

The PCR made use of 60 Vbeta and 13 Jbeta primers. Clones were sequenced by immunoSEQ multiplex PCR, and TCRdb holds only the in-frame ones, with some missing. This sample has over 150,000 clones; over 70% occur once, and the top ten carry 1.2% to 1.5%. The CDR3 runs 15 residues. Looked up from germline, CDR1 is SGHNT and CDR2 is YENEEA. The J segment lost 2 bases and the V segment lost 4 bases, leaving 5 bases of the junction unmatched. Notes on this clone: Its antigen is as yet unknown.

The origin of this receptor is a woman in her thirties in good health and CMV-seropositive. J is TRBJ2-3 and V is TRBV11-3; 8 bases line up with TRBD1. Sequenced sample: PBMCs. The CDR3 DNA reads as TGTGCCAGCAGCTCCGGGACAGGATACACAGATACGCAGTATTTT. This codes for CASSSGTGYTDTQYF.